Presented here are 32 T cell receptor beta chains from one specimen sequenced in a study of blood T cell repertoires in COVID-19. The method was immunoSEQ multiplex PCR; TCRdb's version includes in-frame clones alone and lacks a portion of them. The profile shows fewer than 45,000 clones, 88% of them singletons. The source material was peripheral blood. The receptors originated from a middle-aged woman with acute or convalescent COVID-19.

The CDR3 nucleotides are TGTGCCAGCAGCTTGGGGACTTCGATACGTGACTATGGCTACACCTTC. It translates to CASSLGTSIRDYGYTF. This chain uses TRBV5-6 with TRBJ1-2; D gene ambiguous. V lost 0 bases and J lost 3, with 15 bases in between. This CDR3 spans 16 amino acids. Germline-derived CDR1 and CDR2 are SGHDT and YYEEEE.

This chain uses TRBV7-9 with TRBJ2-4, with TRBD2 identical over 12 bases. This CDR3 is 15 amino acids long. Trimming took 5 bases from V and 6 from J; bases not matched to a gene: 5. Germline V lookup: CDR1 SEHNR, CDR2 FQNEAQ (reference sequence). The CDR3 region has the DNA TGTGCCAGCAGCCCCGAGGGACTAGCGGGAAACATTCAGTACTTC. Protein sequence: CASSPEGLAGNIQYF.

This clone was found once. This chain connects TRBV4-1 to TRBJ2-7; 10 nucleotides align to TRBD2. The CDR3 is made up of 15 amino acids. Germline CDR1 is MGHRA and CDR2 is YSYEKL. Germline trimming cut 0 bases from V and 6 bases from J; bases unmatched to any gene: 5. The CDR3 DNA reads as TGCGCCAGCAGCCAAGATTGGGCTAGCGGGAGCGAGCAGTACTTC. The encoded protein is CASSQDWASGSEQYF.

This clone was seen more than once but under ten times. The V gene is TRBV5-1, the J gene TRBJ2-7, with 7 bases lining up with TRBD1. The V segment lost 4 bases and the J segment 6 bases; nucleotides outside the gene matches: 7. The germline V gene encodes CDR1 SGHRS and CDR2 YFSETQ. The CDR3 sequence is 13 residues long. The CDR3 protein is CASSTGTVSEQYF. Here the CDR3 DNA reads TGCGCCAGCAGCACGGGGACAGTCAGCGAGCAGTACTTC.

The chain carries TRBV11-2 and TRBJ1-2, with D possibly matching TRBD1 (6 bases). The V end was cut by 5 bases, the J end by 4 bases, with 11 bases between. Germline V gene lookup returns CDR1 SGHAT and CDR2 FQNNGV. This CDR3 region has 13 residues. This CDR3 is CASSLDSAYGYTF. CDR3 DNA: TGTGCCAGCAGCCTGGACAGTGCCTATGGCTACACCTTC. Supplemented by reference TRBV11-2 and TRBJ1-2, the full variable domain reads EAGVAQSPRYKIIEKRQSVAFWCNPISGHATLYWYQQILGQGPKLLIQFQNNGVVDDSQLPKDRFSAERLKGVDSTLKIQPAKLEDSAVYLCASSLDSAYGYTFGSGTRLTVV.

The V call is TRBV15, the J call TRBJ1-1, with D possibly TRBD1 on 5 matching bases. CDR1 LNHNV and CDR2 YYDKDF come from the germline V gene (reference sequence). Trimming stripped 6 bases from V and 7 bases from J, with 12 bases between. CDR3 length equals 12 residues. The CDR3 DNA is TGTGCCACCAGACGGGGGAGAGGTGAAGCTTTCTTT. Protein sequence: CATRRGRGEAFF.

This chain uses TRBV3-1 (or the pseudogene TRBV3-2) with TRBJ1-1, with a tentative D call TRBD1 (5 bases). CDR1 and CDR2 from the germline V gene are LGHDT and YNNKEL (reference sequence). Trimming stripped 4 bases from V and 5 bases from J, with 14 bases between. The CDR3 totals 14 residues. CDR3 loop: CASSPGTSRTEAFF. For the CDR3, the DNA is TGTGCCAGCAGCCCAGGGACTAGTAGGACTGAAGCTTTCTTT.

This rearrangement joins TRBV19 to TRBJ2-2, with a tentative D call TRBD1 (6 bases). The V and J ends lost 2 bases and 5 bases respectively, with 21 bases between them. Germline CDR1 is LNHDA and CDR2 is SQIVND (reference sequence). This CDR3 has 18 residues. The CDR3 DNA sequence: TGTGCCAGTAGTATACCAACCGTTCCAGGGGCGGAGACCGGGGAGCTGTTTTTT. This translates into CASSIPTVPGAETGELFF.

V is TRBV29-1 and J is TRBJ2-1, with 9 positions matching TRBD2. V dropped 1 base and J dropped 12; count of bases not matched to a gene: 1. The CDR3 has 11 residues. CDR1 and CDR2 (germline): SQVTM, ANQGSEA. The CDR3 DNA reads TGCAGCGTTGAAGTAGCGGGGGTGCAGTTCTTC. Its protein product is CSVEVAGVQFF.

The chain has TRBV25-1 and TRBJ2-7, with TRBD2 as a possible D gene (6 bases). The length of the CDR3 is 14 residues. V was clipped by 8 bases and J by 2 bases, with 16 bases between them. Germline assignment: CDR1 MGHDK and CDR2 SYGVNS. CDR3 protein: CASSPWGETYEQYF. The CDR3 DNA is TGTGCCAGCTCACCTTGGGGGGAAACCTACGAGCAGTACTTC.

The chain links TRBV11-2 to TRBJ2-3, with no clear D. Looked up from germline, CDR1 is SGHAT and CDR2 is FQNNGV. CDR3 length: 14 residues. Trimming pared 1 base from V and 6 bases from J, leaving 11 bases between. The CDR3, as DNA: TGTGCCAGCAGCTTAGCCTATACCGGGGATACGCAGTATTTT. Its protein is CASSLAYTGDTQYF.

The rearrangement uses TRBV5-1 and TRBJ1-4; 11 nucleotides align to TRBD1. This CDR3 comprises 16 residues. V gave up 4 bases and J gave up 6 bases; unmatched junction bases: 8. CDR1 and CDR2 from the germline V gene are SGHRS and YFSETQ. CDR3 coding DNA: TGCGCCAGCAGCCTGGGGACAGGGGGTGTGGATGAAAAACTGTTTTTT. Translating it yields CASSLGTGGVDEKLFF.

V gene TRBV15 combines with J gene TRBJ1-1, with 7 bases lining up with TRBD1. CDR1 and CDR2 (germline): LNHNV, YYDKDF (reference sequence). J was trimmed by 5 bases and V by 0 bases; bases with no gene match: 6. The CDR3 sequence is 15 residues long. The CDR3, as DNA: TGTGCCACCAGCAGAGATATTAGGGGGCGGACTGAAGCTTTCTTT. Protein sequence: CATSRDIRGRTEAFF.

The chain uses TRBV10-3 and TRBJ2-4; perhaps TRBD2 as D (6 bases). The CDR3 loop spans 14 amino acids. The V gene lost 3 bases and the J gene lost 8 bases, with 14 bases spanning the gap. CDR1 is ENHRY, CDR2 SYGVKD, per germline. CDR3: CAISEGGMWDIQYF. The CDR3 DNA follows: TGTGCCATCAGTGAAGGAGGGATGTGGGACATTCAGTACTTC.

The V gene is TRBV2, the J gene TRBJ2-3; perhaps TRBD2 as D (6 bases). The CDR3 has 13 amino acids. The V gene lost 8 bases and the J gene lost 3 bases, with 12 bases spanning the gap. Per germline, CDR1 SNHLY and CDR2 FYNNEI. The CDR3 DNA reads TGTGCCAGCGGAGGGGAAGCAACAGATACGCAGTATTTT. Its protein is CASGGEATDTQYF.

V and J are TRBV28 and TRBJ2-5; tentatively, D is TRBD1 (5 bases). Trimming stripped 3 bases from V and 0 bases from J, with 11 bases between. This CDR3 has 15 residues. Germline loops: CDR1 MDHEN, CDR2 SYDVKM. CDR3 bases: TGTGCCAGCAGTTTGGGGCGCGGAAACCAAGAGACCCAGTACTTC. This sequence encodes CASSLGRGNQETQYF.

The chain carries TRBV25-1 and TRBJ1-2, with TRBD1 matching over 9 bases. The CDR3 is 16 residues long. CDR1 and CDR2 from the germline V gene are MGHDK and SYGVNS. V lost 1 base to trimming and J lost 7 bases; unmatched junction nucleotides: 10. The CDR3 sequence: CASSELWIQGASGYTF. DNA of the CDR3: TGTGCCAGCAGTGAATTATGGATACAGGGGGCAAGTGGCTACACCTTC.

This sequence joins TRBV7-9 and TRBJ2-7, with D perhaps matching TRBD1 (6 bases). The CDR3 runs to 17 residues. Germline-derived CDR1 and CDR2 are SEHNR and FQNEAQ (reference sequence). V shed 5 bases and J shed 1 base, with 21 bases lying between them. CDR3 residues: CASSPQGPNDYSYEQYF. The CDR3, as DNA: TGTGCCAGCAGCCCACAGGGACCCAACGATTATTCCTACGAGCAGTACTTC.

The chain joins TRBV3-1 (or the pseudogene TRBV3-2) to TRBJ1-3, with D possibly matching TRBD1 (5 bases). Germline V CDR1 and CDR2: LGHDT, YNNKEL (reference sequence). The V end was cut by 1 base, the J end by 1 base, with 11 bases between. The CDR3 runs to 16 residues. CDR3 residues: CASSQGVRGSGNTIYF. The CDR3 region has the DNA TGTGCCAGCAGCCAAGGTGTTCGGGGGTCTGGAAACACCATATATTTT.

The V call is TRBV6-4, the J call TRBJ2-1, with 9 bases aligning to TRBD2. Germline CDR1 is MRHNA and CDR2 is SNTAGT. The J segment lost 1 base and the V segment lost 0 bases, leaving 7 bases of the junction unmatched. This CDR3 comprises 18 residues. The CDR3 is CASSDSGLALGSYNEQFF. For the CDR3, the DNA is TGTGCCAGCAGTGACTCAGGACTAGCGTTGGGGTCCTACAATGAGCAGTTCTTC.

This chain connects TRBV11-2 to TRBJ1-2; possibly TRBD1 for D (6 bases). The germline gives CDR1 SGHAT, CDR2 FQNNGV. V was cut by 5 bases and J by 4 bases, with 14 bases left in between. The CDR3 sequence is 14 residues long. The CDR3 DNA is TGTGCCAGCAGCGCCCCAGGGGTCCTCTATGGCTACACCTTC. Protein product: CASSAPGVLYGYTF.

The CDR3 region has the DNA TGTGCCAGCAGCCTCAGGGGTGGCTACACCTTC. Its translation: CASSLRGGYTF. The chain recombines TRBV2 with TRBJ1-2; D might be TRBD1 (6 bases). The V gene's germline CDR1 is SNHLY and CDR2 FYNNEI. Trimming took off 6 bases at V and 7 bases at J, with 9 bases between the two ends. The CDR3 consists of 11 residues.

The chain has TRBV5-1 and TRBJ2-7; TRBD2 aligns across 10 bases. The CDR3 has 19 residues. The J segment lost 0 bases and the V segment lost 0 bases, leaving 12 bases of the junction unmatched. CDR1 and CDR2 from the germline V gene are SGHRS and YFSETQ. CDR3 sequence: CASSLAASGSPLSSYEQYF. CDR3 coding DNA: TGCGCCAGCAGCTTGGCAGCTAGCGGGAGCCCCCTGAGCTCCTACGAGCAGTACTTC.

The V call is TRBV7-9, the J call TRBJ2-1; D gene unclear. The V end was cut by 3 bases, the J end by 2 bases, with 8 bases between. Per germline, CDR1 SEHNR and CDR2 FQNEAQ (reference sequence). This CDR3 contains 14 residues. In DNA, the CDR3 is TGTGCCAGCAGCTTTCAGGAAACCTACAATGAGCAGTTCTTC. Translating it yields CASSFQETYNEQFF. Supplemented by reference TRBV7-9 and TRBJ2-1, the full variable domain reads DTGVSQNPRHKITKRGQNVTFRCDPISEHNRLYWYRQTLGQGPEFLTYFQNEAQLEKSRLLSDRFSAERPKGSFSTLEIQRTEQGDSAMYLCASSFQETYNEQFFGPGTRLTVL.

The V call is TRBV28, the J call TRBJ1-2, with 7 bases lining up with TRBD1. CDR3 size: 14 residues. CDR1 and CDR2 from the germline V gene are MDHEN and SYDVKM. Losses at the gene ends were 1 base for V and 5 bases for J; bases not matched to a gene: 4. The CDR3 is CASSLSAGGYGYTF. For the CDR3, the DNA is TGTGCCAGCAGTTTATCCGCAGGGGGTTATGGCTACACCTTC.

This rearrangement joins TRBV7-3 to TRBJ2-7; TRBD1 is a possible D gene (6 bases). The germline V gene encodes CDR1 SGHTA and CDR2 FQGTGA. Trimming took off 5 bases at V and 7 bases at J, with 18 bases between the two ends. The CDR3 spans 14 residues. CDR3 in amino acids: CASSQGLGAREQYF. CDR3 sequence (DNA): TGTGCCAGCAGCCAGGGGCTGGGGGCTAGGGAGCAGTACTTC.

The V and J genes are TRBV7-2 and TRBJ2-5; TRBD2 agrees at 7 bases. The CDR3 consists of 16 residues. CDR1 is SGHTA and CDR2 is FQGNSA in the germline V gene. V gave up 1 base and J gave up 0 bases; unmatched junction bases: 5. CDR3 DNA sequence: TGTGCCAGCAGCTTAGGGCGGGGGATGTACCAAGAGACCCAGTACTTC. Protein product: CASSLGRGMYQETQYF.

This chain connects TRBV30 to TRBJ1-2; 8 nucleotides agree with TRBD1. This CDR3 is built from 16 residues. V shed 0 bases and J 5 bases; nucleotides not matched to a gene: 11. Germline-derived CDR1 and CDR2 are GTSNPN and SVGIG (reference sequence). CDR3 in amino acids: CAWSVLPGTGGYGYTF. The CDR3 coding sequence is TGTGCCTGGAGTGTACTACCCGGGACAGGAGGTTATGGCTACACCTTC.

The rearrangement joins TRBV4-2 to TRBJ2-5, with 8 bases identical to TRBD2. The CDR3 consists of 17 residues. The V segment lost 4 bases and the J segment 1 base; nucleotides outside the gene matches: 11. Germline values: CDR1 LGHNA, CDR2 YNFKEQ. The CDR3 nucleotides read TGTGCCAGCAGCCCGGGTGTTGCGGGGGGCCTCCAAGAGACCCAGTACTTC. Amino acid sequence: CASSPGVAGGLQETQYF.

This clone has just one count. This chain's CDR3 is CASSQIGGARKETQYF. The DNA of the CDR3 is TGTGCCAGCAGCCAAATCGGGGGGGCGAGGAAAGAGACCCAGTACTTC. The chain carries TRBV14 and TRBJ2-5; 8 bases line up with TRBD2. V trimming: 2 bases; J trimming: 3 bases; junction bases outside the gene matches: 8. The germline V gene has CDR1 SGHDN and CDR2 FVKESK. This CDR3 comprises 16 residues.

The chain carries TRBV4-1 and TRBJ1-5; 7 bases match TRBD1. Looked up from germline, CDR1 is MGHRA and CDR2 is YSYEKL. V dropped 2 bases and J dropped 15; count of bases not matched to a gene: 10. CDR3 length: 13 amino acids. The CDR3 loop reads CASSQFEGGVPHF. CDR3 in DNA: TGCGCCAGCAGCCAATTTGAAGGGGGCGTCCCGCATTTT.

J is TRBJ1-5 and V is TRBV18; TRBD1 agrees at 8 bases. This CDR3 has 18 residues. V gave up 2 bases and J gave up 3 bases; unmatched junction bases: 12. Germline V gives CDR1 KGHSH, CDR2 LQKENI. DNA for the CDR3: TGTGCCAGCTCACCAATAAGGAACAGGGGGGTGGACAATCAGCCCCAGCATTTT. Translated, it gives CASSPIRNRGVDNQPQHF.